This T cell receptor beta chain was profiled in a study of cytomegalovirus exposure and HLA in healthy donors. With 60 Vbeta and 13 Jbeta primers, the PCR was carried out. Data came from immunoSEQ multiplex PCR; TCRdb stores just in-frame clones and leaves some out. Of roughly 100,000 clones in the sample, approximately 77% were seen once. Germline CDR1 is KGHSH and CDR2 is LQKENI. The CDR3 spans 15 residues. Trimming left V 3 bases short and J 1 base short, with 13 bases between. Donors consisted of healthy bone marrow donors. Regarding the study as a whole: Reportedly, fewer N-insertions than the 666-donor mean appeared in an Asian-associated ancestry cluster in a later analysis. As a later analysis revealed, the rate of TCR association differed by HLA locus, with DRB1 most and HLA-C fewest.

On this clone: The antigen is undetermined.

Sequencing was carried out using PBMCs. The genes are TRBV18 and TRBJ2-7, with D perhaps matching TRBD2 (5 bases). The TCR comes from a woman aged 35 to 49 in good health and CMV-seronegative. The CDR3 is CASSPTDYTSYEQYF. As DNA, the CDR3 is TGTGCCAGCTCACCTACCGACTACACTTCCTACGAGCAGTACTTC.